This T cell receptor beta chain was identified in a study of blood T cell repertoires in COVID-19. The germline V gene encodes CDR1 SGHRS and CDR2 YFSETQ. The CDR3 sequence is 13 residues long. The V and J ends lost 3 bases and 0 bases respectively, with 6 bases between them. Here immunoSEQ multiplex PCR was the method, and the copy in TCRdb shows in-frame clones only, minus some. Among roughly 180,000 clones, under 90% were seen once, and the ten largest hold 8% to 11%. The rearrangement uses TRBV5-1 and TRBJ2-5, with a tentative D call TRBD1 (5 bases). The receptor was derived from an elderly woman with active or convalescent COVID-19. What was sequenced was peripheral blood. CDR3 residues: CASSSDNQETQYF. For the CDR3, the DNA is TGCGCCAGCAGCTCGGACAACCAAGAGACCCAGTACTTC.